This T cell receptor beta chain was profiled in a study of tumor-infiltrating lymphocytes in primary liver carcinoma. About this clonotype itself: A read error may explain this, as a much larger clone is one base away. Given the absence of the conserved phenylalanine or tryptophan at the CDR3 end, a read error is likely.

Unsorted bulk tissue (roughly 19-31 mg) underwent RNA and DNA co-extraction. CDR3 length: 18 residues. CDR1 and CDR2 from the germline V gene are LGHNA and YSLEER. V was clipped by 0 bases and J by 1 base; unmatched bases: 9. From about 0.45 ug total RNA, TCR beta cDNA was generated with a primer in the constant region. Researchers made the TCR beta libraries by running three nested multiplex PCR rounds with slightly modified ARM-PCR. Each of the first two PCR rounds ran nine to ten cycles with TRBV1-TRBV30 forward and C-beta reverse primers. TCRdb processed the multiplex PCR reads anew with MiXCR; each CDR3 protein has one entry. The sample has tens of thousands of distinct CDR3 sequences; about 71% are singletons.

The chain employs TRBV4-3 and TRBJ2-1; 7 bases agree with TRBD1. The TCR comes from a man between 40 and 49 years old with primary liver carcinoma and hepatitis B virus infection. The sequenced sample was liver tumor tissue from sampling region 4. As for subset: tumor region T4, right-lateral pole. The CDR3 spells CASSQDSRGLGSYNEQFS. The DNA of the CDR3 is TGCGCCAGCAGCCAAGACTCGAGGGGGCTAGGGTCCTACAATGAGCAGTTCTCC.